The 18 T cell receptor beta chains listed next were all sequenced from one sample in a study of cytomegalovirus exposure and HLA in healthy donors. Primers for the PCR totalled 60 Vbeta and 13 Jbeta. TCRdb keeps only in-frame clones here, not all; method: immunoSEQ multiplex PCR. The sample has about 190,000 clones, over 80% seen once. The sequencing sample was made of PBMCs. These receptors all stem from a man aged 35-49 years in good health and CMV-seropositive.

The chain employs TRBV5-4 and TRBJ2-7; 11 bases agree with TRBD2. The CDR3 is 15 residues long. The germline CDR1 and CDR2 sequences are SGHNT and YYREEE (reference sequence). With V trimmed by 4 bases and J by 3 bases, 6 bases remained unmatched. The CDR3 nucleotides are TGTGCCAGCAGCCCTAGCGGGGGGCCTCTCTACGAGCAGTACTTC. Its protein is CASSPSGGPLYEQYF.

The CDR3 DNA follows: TGTGCCAGCAGCTTCGCAAAGAGTTCCCAAGAGACCCAGTACTTC. Translation: CASSFAKSSQETQYF. This chain connects TRBV11-2 to TRBJ2-5; D remains unclear. V was cut by 3 bases and J by 1 base, with 12 bases left in between. The CDR3 is 15 residues long. CDR1 SGHAT and CDR2 FQNNGV come from the germline V gene.

V usage is TRBV30 and J usage is TRBJ1-4; D remains unclear. The germline V gene has CDR1 GTSNPN and CDR2 SVGIG (reference sequence). Trimming took 2 bases from V and 4 from J, leaving 8 bases between them. This CDR3 is built from 13 residues. The CDR3 DNA is TGTGCCTGGAGTTCGTCGGGTAATGAAAAACTGTTTTTT. Amino acids: CAWSSSGNEKLFF.

The CDR3 region has the DNA TGTGCCAGCAGGATAGCGGGGGGTAGGTACAATGAGCAGTTCTTC. It is translated as CASRIAGGRYNEQFF. V usage is TRBV7-9 and J usage is TRBJ2-1; the match to TRBD2 covers 10 bases. The CDR3 is 15 amino acids. V was clipped by 6 bases and J by 4 bases; unmatched bases: 6. CDR1 is SEHNR and CDR2 is FQNEAQ in the germline V gene (reference sequence).

V and J are TRBV19 and TRBJ1-2; D call uncertain. The CDR3 length is 13 residues. Looked up from germline, CDR1 is LNHDA and CDR2 is SQIVND (reference sequence). The V end lost 3 bases, the J end lost 3 bases, and 8 bases lay between the germline ends. CDR3 loop: CASSIRGYYGYTF. The CDR3 DNA reads as TGTGCCAGTAGTATCCGGGGATACTATGGCTACACCTTC.

This chain links TRBV20-1 with TRBJ1-2; tentatively, D is TRBD1 (6 bases). V lost 6 bases and J 7 bases, leaving 12 bases between the germline ends. CDR3 length: 11 residues. Germline V lookup: CDR1 DFQATT, CDR2 SNEGSKA (reference sequence). The CDR3 bases are TGCAGTGCCACAGGGTTGGGTGGCTACACCTTC. The encoded protein is CSATGLGGYTF.

The chain couples TRBV4-3 to TRBJ1-3; D uncertain. From germline, CDR1 is LGHNA and CDR2 YSLEER. V was pared by 2 bases and J by 4 bases, with 9 bases between. The CDR3 consists of 14 residues. CDR3 sequence reads: CASSQRGSGNTIYF. The CDR3 DNA reads as TGCGCCAGCAGCCAACGGGGTTCGGGAAACACCATATATTTT.

The chain is built from TRBV27 and TRBJ1-2; 8 bases are a match to TRBD1. Unmatched junction bases numbered 6, after V lost 3 bases and J lost 3 bases. Germline CDR1 and CDR2: MNHEY and SMNVEV (reference sequence). The CDR3 totals 15 residues. The CDR3 DNA follows: TGTGCCAGCAGTTTCTCAGGGGGCGCGGACTATGGCTACACCTTC. Encoded protein: CASSFSGGADYGYTF.

The rearrangement uses TRBV28 and TRBJ1-5; 8 bases are shared with TRBD1. The V and J ends lost 8 bases and 3 bases, in that order; junction bases with no gene match: 15. The CDR3 consists of 17 residues. Germline V gene sequence: CDR1 MDHEN, CDR2 SYDVKM. The DNA for the CDR3 is TGTGCCAGCCGGGGACAGGCGAATAGGGTAAACAATCAGCCCCAGCATTTT. As protein: CASRGQANRVNNQPQHF. Full variable domain (missing parts from reference TRBV28 and TRBJ1-5): DVKVTQSSRYLVKRTGEKVFLECVQDMDHENMFWYRQDPGLGLRLIYFSYDVKMKEKGDIPEGYSVSREKKERFSLILESASTNQTSMYLCASRGQANRVNNQPQHFGDGTRLSIL.

With respect to this clone: The junction departs from the called germline gene at one end, perhaps through a read error. The CDR3 sequence: CASSSGGGPDF. The CDR3 DNA sequence: TGTGCCAGCAGTTCGGGGGGGGGACCGGACTTC. The V gene is TRBV28, the J gene TRBJ2-7; 8 nucleotides match TRBD2. CDR1 and CDR2 from the germline V gene are MDHEN and SYDVKM. The CDR3 sequence is 11 residues long.

The chain couples TRBV30 to TRBJ2-1, with 10 bases fitting TRBD1. The germline gives CDR1 GTSNPN, CDR2 SVGIG (reference sequence). CDR3 length: 15 residues. V lost 0 bases to trimming and J lost 6 bases; unmatched junction nucleotides: 5. The CDR3 reads CAWSVKRTGGNEQFF. The CDR3 DNA follows: TGTGCCTGGAGTGTTAAAAGGACAGGGGGCAATGAGCAGTTCTTC.

The V and J genes are TRBV5-4 and TRBJ2-2; possibly TRBD1 for D (6 bases). V gave up 1 base and J gave up 6 bases, with 13 bases separating them. There are 15 residues in the CDR3. The germline CDR1 and CDR2 sequences are SGHNT and YYREEE (reference sequence). The CDR3 spells CASSLNRAGAGELFF. The CDR3 DNA reads as TGTGCCAGCAGCTTGAACAGGGCCGGGGCCGGGGAGCTGTTTTTT.

The chain combines TRBV25-1 with TRBJ1-2, with D possibly TRBD1 on 5 matching bases. CDR3 size: 13 residues. The germline gives CDR1 MGHDK, CDR2 SYGVNS. The V end lost 0 bases, the J end lost 6 bases, and 8 bases lay between the germline ends. The CDR3 is CASSEYREDGYTF. The CDR3 DNA sequence: TGTGCCAGCAGTGAATACAGGGAGGATGGCTACACCTTC.

In DNA form, the CDR3 reads TGTGCCAGCAGCCAAGGGACTAGCGGGGGGCCAAATGAGCAGTTCTTC. Protein sequence: CASSQGTSGGPNEQFF. The chain combines TRBV4-2 with TRBJ2-1; 14 bases agree with TRBD2. J gave up 7 bases and V 1 base, and 3 bases lay outside the gene matches. CDR3 length equals 16 residues. CDR1 LGHNA and CDR2 YNFKEQ come from the germline V gene.

This chain joins TRBV7-9 and TRBJ1-4, with D maybe TRBD1 (6 bases). The CDR3 consists of 17 residues. V lost 2 bases, J lost 7 bases, and 20 bases lay in between. Germline lookup yields CDR1 SEHNR and CDR2 FQNEAQ (reference sequence). The CDR3 reads CASSLNRRQTGIEKLFF. DNA of the CDR3: TGTGCCAGCAGCTTAAACCGGCGGCAGACAGGAATTGAAAAACTGTTTTTT.

This sequence joins TRBV6-5 and TRBJ2-7; a possible D gene is TRBD1 (6 bases). This CDR3 has 12 amino acids. CDR1 is MNHEY, CDR2 SVGAGI, per germline. The germline V and J ends were trimmed by 10 bases and 3 bases, with 13 bases remaining between them. The CDR3 protein is CATGGQHYEQYF. CDR3 DNA sequence: TGTGCCACCGGTGGACAGCACTACGAGCAGTACTTC.

The gene calls are TRBV11-2 and TRBJ2-7; D unresolved. Germline V gene lookup returns CDR1 SGHAT and CDR2 FQNNGV. The ends were cut back, 1 base at V and 4 bases at J, with 11 bases in the middle. This CDR3 contains 14 residues. This CDR3 is CASSLAMSGYEQYF. CDR3 nucleotide sequence: TGTGCCAGCAGCTTAGCGATGTCGGGTTACGAGCAGTACTTC.

V gene TRBV10-3 combines with J gene TRBJ2-2; 9 nucleotides match TRBD2. Germline CDR1 and CDR2: ENHRY and SYGVKD. The CDR3 has 18 amino acids. The ends lost 0 bases at V and 3 bases at J; junction bases unmatched: 8. CDR3 amino acids: CAISESVIAGAHTGELFF. The CDR3 bases are TGTGCCATCAGTGAGTCGGTAATAGCGGGGGCGCACACCGGGGAGCTGTTTTTT.